These 29 T cell receptor beta chains originate from one sample sequenced in a study of beta chain features in type 1 diabetes (dated by TCRdb to 2016 to 2019). Overall study results and their limits: In all four CD4+ subsets, TCRB CDR3 length was moderately but significantly shorter in type 1 diabetes patients.

Library method: the immunoSEQ multiplex PCR assay. The High Capacity cDNA Reverse Transcription Kit was used to reverse transcribe all of the isolated RNA, meaning that expressed TCRB transcripts were what got sequenced. TCRdb's version of the immuneACCESS table is confined to in-frame rearrangements and falls short of the full clone set. An unresolved V gene accounts for under half of the shortfall where checked; the remainder is of unknown origin. The table for this sample lists roughly 100,000 clones; around 30% of them were counted only once. The ten largest clones capture roughly 0.58% of the sample. Antigens of these TCRs are unknown. The source material was central memory CD4+ T cells from blood. These receptor sequences come from a woman between 18 and 29 years old with type 1 diabetes.

V is TRBV7-9 and J is TRBJ1-1; D call uncertain. Trimming stripped 2 bases from V and 5 bases from J, with 9 bases between. The CDR3 has 13 residues. Germline V lookup: CDR1 SEHNR, CDR2 FQNEAQ (reference sequence). The CDR3 loop is CASSLQGGTEAFF. The DNA of the CDR3 is TGTGCCAGCAGCTTACAAGGCGGAACTGAAGCTTTCTTT.

The chain employs TRBV5-1 and TRBJ2-7; D call uncertain. The V gene's germline CDR1 is SGHRS and CDR2 YFSETQ. Trimming shortened V by 1 base and J by 2 bases, and 13 bases separated the two germline ends. The CDR3 contains 15 residues. The CDR3 reads CASSLRATWAYEQYV. The CDR3 DNA follows: TGCGCCAGCAGCTTGCGTGCCACTTGGGCCTACGAGCAGTACGTC.

V gene TRBV7-9 combines with J gene TRBJ2-7; TRBD1 matches at 7 bases. Losses at the gene ends were 1 base for V and 1 base for J; bases not matched to a gene: 7. CDR1 SEHNR and CDR2 FQNEAQ come from the germline V gene (reference sequence). CDR3 length: 16 residues. The CDR3 here is CASSLERSGGSYEQYV. The CDR3 DNA is TGTGCCAGCAGCTTAGAGAGGTCAGGGGGTTCCTACGAGCAGTACGTC.

The chain uses TRBV18 and TRBJ2-7; 7 bases align to TRBD2. The V gene's germline CDR1 is KGHSH and CDR2 LQKENI. V was pared by 1 base and J by 4 bases, with 4 bases of the junction left unmatched. This CDR3 is built from 14 residues. CDR3 sequence: CASSPLGTTYEQYF. DNA for the CDR3: TGTGCCAGCTCACCACTCGGGACTACGTACGAGCAGTACTTC.

The CDR3 DNA follows: TGTGCCTGGAGTGTGGAGAATACGCAGTATTTT. Translated: CAWSVENTQYF. The chain couples TRBV30 to TRBJ2-3; D is ambiguous. Germline V lookup: CDR1 GTSNPN, CDR2 SVGIG (reference sequence). V was trimmed by 0 bases and J by 7 bases, leaving 5 bases between them. The CDR3 has 11 residues.

A few counts support this clone. This sequence joins TRBV7-2 and TRBJ2-1, with 9 positions matching TRBD2. Per the germline V gene, CDR1 is SGHTA and CDR2 is FQGNSA. The CDR3 is made up of 15 amino acids. The junction had 7 bases not matched to a gene; V was cut back by 6 bases and J by 4 bases. CDR3 DNA sequence: TGTGCCAGCAGTCGGATAGCGGGAGCTTACAATGAGCAGTTCTTC. It encodes CASSRIAGAYNEQFF.

V gene TRBV7-8 combines with J gene TRBJ2-7; the match to TRBD1 covers 10 bases. The ends lost 5 bases at V and 4 bases at J; junction bases unmatched: 11. CDR3 length equals 16 residues. Germline V gene data show CDR1 as SGHVS and CDR2 as FQNEAQ. The CDR3 nucleotides read TGTGCCAGCAGCCCCGCCCGGGACAGGGGACCGTACGAGCAGTACTTC. Protein product: CASSPARDRGPYEQYF.

This clone has just a few counts. The chain joins TRBV30 to TRBJ2-5; D unclear. CDR3 length: 13 residues. With 4 bases removed from V and 5 bases from J, the gap between germline ends came to 14 bases. From germline, CDR1 is GTSNPN and CDR2 SVGIG (reference sequence). The CDR3 DNA follows: TGTGCCTGGACCCCTATGGGCAGTGAGACCCAGTACTTC. This translates into CAWTPMGSETQYF.

The chain is built from TRBV7-2 and TRBJ2-1, with D perhaps matching TRBD2 (6 bases). The CDR3 extends over 13 amino acids. Germline values: CDR1 SGHTA, CDR2 FQGNSA. V was trimmed by 7 bases and J by 4 bases, leaving 11 bases between them. This chain's CDR3 is CASTMGLYNEQFF. Here the CDR3 DNA reads TGTGCCAGCACCATGGGACTTTACAATGAGCAGTTCTTC.

The chain has TRBV28 and TRBJ1-5; D possibly corresponds to TRBD1 (6 bases). CDR1 is MDHEN, CDR2 SYDVKM, per germline. V was shortened by 3 bases and J by 2 bases, with 11 bases between the two germline ends. The CDR3 sequence is 15 residues long. DNA for the CDR3: TGTGCCAGCAGTTTTACAGGGACGGGCAATCAGCCCCAGCATTTT. Residues: CASSFTGTGNQPQHF. The whole variable domain, remainder taken from reference TRBV28 and TRBJ1-5, is DVKVTQSSRYLVKRTGEKVFLECVQDMDHENMFWYRQDPGLGLRLIYFSYDVKMKEKGDIPEGYSVSREKKERFSLILESASTNQTSMYLCASSFTGTGNQPQHFGDGTRLSIL.

The chain is built from TRBV28 and TRBJ1-2; D possibly corresponds to TRBD1 (6 bases). In germline, CDR1 is MDHEN, CDR2 SYDVKM. The CDR3 is made up of 17 amino acids. Trimming removed 0 bases from V and 1 base from J, with 15 bases in between. CDR3 region: CASSLWTGQRGNYGYTF. CDR3 in DNA: TGTGCCAGCAGTTTATGGACTGGACAGAGAGGTAACTATGGCTACACCTTC.

The chain carries TRBV14 and TRBJ2-1; 9 bases agree with TRBD2. The CDR3 runs to 17 residues. The J segment lost 6 bases and the V segment lost 4 bases, leaving 13 bases of the junction unmatched. Germline lookup yields CDR1 SGHDN and CDR2 FVKESK. CDR3 DNA: TGTGCCAGCAGCCCTGGTTTCGGAGCGGGAGGACGCAATGAGCAGTTCTTC. It yields the protein CASSPGFGAGGRNEQFF. Variable domain in full (rest from reference TRBV14 and TRBJ2-1): EAGVTQFPSHSVIEKGQTVTLRCDPISGHDNLYWYRRVMGKEIKFLLHFVKESKQDESGMPNNRFLAERTGGTYSTLKVQPAELEDSGVYFCASSPGFGAGGRNEQFFGPGTRLTVL.

The chain joins TRBV4-1 to TRBJ2-3; 13 nucleotides agree with TRBD2. CDR1 is MGHRA and CDR2 is YSYEKL in the germline V gene. The CDR3 consists of 17 residues. J was trimmed by 3 bases and V by 0 bases; bases with no gene match: 3. CDR3 DNA: TGCGCCAGCAGCCAAGAACTAGCGGGAGGGCGTACAGATACGCAGTATTTT. Protein product: CASSQELAGGRTDTQYF.

This clone came up a few times. The chain links TRBV6-5 to TRBJ2-7; 7 nucleotides align to TRBD2. The V gene's germline CDR1 is MNHEY and CDR2 SVGAGI. The CDR3 loop spans 13 amino acids. V gave up 7 bases and J gave up 5 bases; unmatched junction bases: 8. The CDR3 loop is CASNYQSGNEQYV. CDR3 nucleotide sequence: TGTGCCAGCAACTACCAAAGCGGGAACGAGCAGTACGTC.

In this sample, this clone turned up a few times. The J gene is TRBJ2-1, the V gene TRBV11-2, with D possibly TRBD2 on 6 matching bases. Germline CDR1 and CDR2: SGHAT and FQNNGV. V lost 1 base and J 2 bases, leaving 12 bases between the germline ends. The CDR3 sequence is 16 residues long. The CDR3 loop reads CASSLVGGLTYNEQFF. The CDR3 region has the DNA TGTGCCAGCAGCTTAGTGGGGGGACTCACCTACAATGAGCAGTTCTTC.

V is TRBV30 and J is TRBJ1-5, with TRBD1 matching over 8 bases. V shed 5 bases, J shed 6 bases, and the junction held 6 bases outside the gene matches. The V gene's germline CDR1 is GTSNPN and CDR2 SVGIG (reference sequence). The CDR3 extends over 13 amino acids. The CDR3 loop reads CAWGETGGQPQHF. CDR3 DNA: TGTGCCTGGGGGGAAACAGGGGGTCAGCCCCAGCATTTT.

The rearrangement joins TRBV28 to TRBJ2-7; weak D call: TRBD2 (5 bases). V was cut by 2 bases and J by 4 bases, with 9 bases left in between. Per the germline V gene, CDR1 is MDHEN and CDR2 is SYDVKM. CDR3 length equals 13 residues. In DNA, the CDR3 is TGTGCCAGCAGTTTACCCCGCGGGTACGAGCAGTACTTC. It translates to CASSLPRGYEQYF.

There are a few counts of this clone. V is TRBV30 and J is TRBJ2-1; 13 bases agree with TRBD2. The germline CDR1 and CDR2 sequences are GTSNPN and SVGIG (reference sequence). The CDR3 runs 15 residues. Unmatched junction bases numbered 6, after V lost 0 bases and J lost 10 bases. The CDR3 here is CAWSVGLAGVMEQFF. CDR3 nucleotide sequence: TGTGCCTGGAGTGTAGGACTAGCGGGAGTAATGGAGCAGTTCTTC.

V is TRBV9 and J is TRBJ2-2, with D hard to call. The length of the CDR3 is 13 residues. In germline, CDR1 is SGDLS, CDR2 YYNGEE. V lost 3 bases to trimming and J lost 2 bases, with 5 bases between them. The CDR3 DNA is TGTGCCAGCAGCGCCAGAAACACCGGGGAGCTGTTTTTT. Encoded protein: CASSARNTGELFF.

The chain carries TRBV7-8 and TRBJ1-5, with TRBD1 identical over 7 bases. This CDR3 has 16 amino acids. The germline gives CDR1 SGHVS, CDR2 FQNEAQ. V dropped 5 bases and J dropped 3; count of bases not matched to a gene: 10. CDR3 nucleotides: TGTGCCAGCAGCCCCCGGGTGGACAGGTCCAATCAGCCCCAGCATTTT. It specifies CASSPRVDRSNQPQHF.

This clone occurred once. The chain carries TRBV5-1 and TRBJ2-1; D might be TRBD1 (6 bases). With 1 base removed from V and 4 bases from J, the gap between germline ends came to 18 bases. The CDR3 is 17 amino acids. CDR1 is SGHRS and CDR2 is YFSETQ in the germline V gene. Here the CDR3 reads CASSLLGGQGRYNEQFF. As DNA, the CDR3 is TGCGCCAGCAGCTTGTTGGGCGGGCAGGGGAGATACAATGAGCAGTTCTTC.

The gene calls are TRBV9 and TRBJ1-2, with TRBD1 as a possible D gene (6 bases). V was cut by 2 bases and J by 4 bases, with 9 bases left in between. The V gene's germline CDR1 is SGDLS and CDR2 YYNGEE. This CDR3 comprises 13 residues. The CDR3 loop reads CASSVTGRYGYTF. For the CDR3, the DNA is TGTGCCAGCAGCGTTACAGGGCGCTATGGCTACACCTTC.

This clone was counted a few times. This rearrangement joins TRBV4-3 to TRBJ2-3; 16 bases map to TRBD2. Germline V CDR1 and CDR2: LGHNA, YSLEER. The CDR3 is 21 amino acids. Unmatched junction bases numbered 9, after V lost 0 bases and J lost 0 bases. CDR3 residues: CASSQDLSGTSGRGSTDTQYF. The CDR3 DNA sequence: TGCGCCAGCAGCCAAGATCTCTCAGGGACTAGCGGGAGGGGTAGCACAGATACGCAGTATTTT.

The chain carries TRBV7-2 and TRBJ2-4; D perhaps matches TRBD1 (6 bases). Germline V gene sequence: CDR1 SGHTA, CDR2 FQGNSA. Trimming took off 5 bases at V and 2 bases at J, with 10 bases between the two ends. The CDR3 is 14 residues long. The CDR3 protein is CASSPRGTKNIQYF. The CDR3, as DNA: TGTGCCAGCAGCCCCAGGGGTACCAAAAACATTCAGTACTTC. Full variable domain (remainder filled in from reference TRBV7-2 and TRBJ2-4): GAGVSQSPSNKVTEKGKDVELRCDPISGHTALYWYRQSLGQGLEFLIYFQGNSAPDKSGLPSDRFSAERTGGSVSTLTIQRTQQEDSAVYLCASSPRGTKNIQYFGAGTRLSVL.

J is TRBJ1-5 and V is TRBV6-6; D gene ambiguous. Germline V lookup: CDR1 MNHNY, CDR2 SVGAGI (reference sequence). The CDR3 extends over 12 amino acids. Trimming took 5 bases from V and 4 from J, leaving 6 bases between them. The CDR3 sequence: CASSPKNQPQHF. For the CDR3, the DNA is TGTGCCAGCAGTCCTAAAAATCAGCCCCAGCATTTT.

This clone showed up just a few times. This chain links TRBV7-2 with TRBJ1-2, with D possibly being TRBD1 (5 bases). This CDR3 contains 14 residues. Trimming took 5 bases from V and 4 from J, leaving 14 bases between them. Germline assignment: CDR1 SGHTA and CDR2 FQGNSA. The chain's CDR3 is CASSLDSSIYGYTF. CDR3 DNA: TGTGCCAGCAGCCTTGACAGCAGTATCTATGGCTACACCTTC.

The V call is TRBV2, the J call TRBJ2-5; 10 bases map to TRBD2. The CDR3 consists of 15 residues. V was clipped by 6 bases and J by 5 bases; unmatched bases: 9. Per germline, CDR1 SNHLY and CDR2 FYNNEI. The CDR3 sequence: CASRRAGGPWETQYF. CDR3 DNA: TGTGCCAGCAGGCGAGCGGGAGGGCCCTGGGAGACCCAGTACTTC.

The V and J genes are TRBV2 and TRBJ2-7; weak D call: TRBD1 (5 bases). This CDR3 is built from 12 residues. CDR1 and CDR2 from the germline V gene are SNHLY and FYNNEI. With 5 bases removed from V and 4 bases from J, the gap between germline ends came to 9 bases. For the CDR3, the DNA is TGTGCCAGCAGTTTCCAGGGTTACGAGCAGTACTTC. Encoded protein: CASSFQGYEQYF. The entire variable domain, with the rest obtained from reference TRBV2 and TRBJ2-7, is as follows: EPEVTQTPSHQVTQMGQEVILRCVPISNHLYFYWYRQILGQKVEFLVSFYNNEISEKSEIFDDQFSVERPDGSNFTLKIRSTKLEDSAMYFCASSFQGYEQYFGPGTRLTVT.

Of note for this clone: Additional DNA sequences in this sample encode the identical CDR3. The rearrangement uses TRBV10-2 and TRBJ1-2, with D hard to call. CDR1 and CDR2 from the germline V gene are WSHSY and SAAADI. The CDR3 runs 12 residues. Deletions cut 3 bases from V and 1 base from J, with 3 bases between. Written as DNA, the CDR3 is TGCGCCAGCAGTGACAATAACTATGGCTACACCTTC. It yields the protein CASSDNNYGYTF.